Listed here are 12 T cell receptor beta chains from one sample, sequenced in a study of cytomegalovirus exposure and HLA in healthy donors. PCR employed 60 Vbeta and 13 Jbeta primers. Repertoires were generated with immunoSEQ multiplex PCR, while TCRdb's copy carries only in-frame clones and drops some. The sample shows approximately 99,000 clones, about 81% of them seen only once. The sample was PBMCs. These receptors were taken from a man in his forties in good health and CMV-seropositive.

This chain links TRBV19 with TRBJ1-2, with TRBD1 matching over 9 bases. The CDR3 contains 13 residues. Germline CDR1 is LNHDA and CDR2 is SQIVND (reference sequence). J gave up 6 bases and V 6 bases, and 5 bases lay outside the gene matches. CDR3 region: CASSTTGGDGYTF. CDR3 bases: TGTGCCAGTAGCACGACAGGGGGTGATGGCTACACCTTC. The variable domain in full, with the rest retrieved from reference TRBV19 and TRBJ1-2, is DGGITQSPKYLFRKEGQNVTLSCEQNLNHDAMYWYRQDPGQGLRLIYYSQIVNDFQKGDIAEGYSVSREKKESFPLTVTSAQKNPTAFYLCASSTTGGDGYTFGSGTRLTVV.

V is TRBV28 and J is TRBJ1-5; a possible D gene is TRBD1 (5 bases). This CDR3 has 16 amino acids. Trimming removed 4 bases from V and 3 bases from J, with 16 bases in between. CDR1 MDHEN and CDR2 SYDVKM come from the germline V gene. The CDR3 sequence: CASSSGTRGANQPQHF. CDR3 in DNA: TGTGCCAGCAGTTCCGGGACTCGAGGGGCCAATCAGCCCCAGCATTTT. Full variable domain (remainder filled in from reference TRBV28 and TRBJ1-5): DVKVTQSSRYLVKRTGEKVFLECVQDMDHENMFWYRQDPGLGLRLIYFSYDVKMKEKGDIPEGYSVSREKKERFSLILESASTNQTSMYLCASSSGTRGANQPQHFGDGTRLSIL.

This chain joins TRBV6-1 and TRBJ1-2; D gene unclear. The CDR3 runs to 15 residues. The V end lost 1 base, the J end lost 0 bases, and 9 bases lay between the germline ends. From germline, CDR1 is MNHNS and CDR2 SASEGT. The CDR3 loop is CASSEVHRANYGYTF. CDR3 nucleotide sequence: TGTGCCAGCAGTGAAGTTCACAGAGCTAACTATGGCTACACCTTC.

J is TRBJ1-4 and V is TRBV5-1, with D hard to call. CDR1 is SGHRS, CDR2 YFSETQ, per germline. Between the trimmed V and J ends, which lost 1 base and 7 bases, there was a span of 8 bases. CDR3 size: 13 residues. The CDR3 nucleotides read TGCGCCAGCAGCTTGAGGAGTGGTGAAAAACTGTTTTTT. Protein sequence: CASSLRSGEKLFF.

The chain joins TRBV6-5 to TRBJ2-3; 8 bases are shared with TRBD2. V was pared by 4 bases and J by 6 bases, with 12 bases of the junction left unmatched. Germline V gene lookup returns CDR1 MNHEY and CDR2 SVGAGI. The CDR3 has 16 residues. The CDR3 DNA reads TGTGCCAGCAGTTTAACGGTAGCGGGGTCAGGGGATACGCAGTATTTT. It specifies CASSLTVAGSGDTQYF.

A few counts support this clone. The CDR3 sequence: CASSEEGAGAAYIQYF. CDR3 DNA sequence: TGTGCCAGCAGTGAAGAAGGGGCGGGGGCGGCGTACATTCAGTACTTC. The chain recombines TRBV2 with TRBJ2-4, with a weak D call TRBD2 (7 bases). The CDR3 length is 16 residues. V was trimmed by 1 base and J by 8 bases, leaving 18 bases between them. In germline, CDR1 is SNHLY, CDR2 FYNNEI.

The rearrangement links TRBV5-1 to TRBJ2-7; TRBD2 might be the D (6 bases). This CDR3 has 14 amino acids. Per the germline V gene, CDR1 is SGHRS and CDR2 is YFSETQ. V gave up 0 bases and J gave up 6 bases, with 13 bases separating them. CDR3 DNA: TGCGCCAGCAGCTTGGAGCCGGACTATTTCGAGCAGTACTTC. Translation: CASSLEPDYFEQYF.

V usage is TRBV4-1 and J usage is TRBJ1-6; D is ambiguous. V shed 3 bases and J shed 5 bases, with 11 bases lying between them. The germline V gene has CDR1 MGHRA and CDR2 YSYEKL. The CDR3 has 15 amino acids. CDR3 protein: CASSHLDWDNSPLHF. The CDR3 DNA sequence: TGCGCCAGCAGCCATCTGGACTGGGATAATTCACCCCTCCACTTT.

This clone was seen only once. The chain couples TRBV4-1 to TRBJ2-3; 7 bases are shared with TRBD2. V shed 3 bases and J 2 bases; nucleotides not matched to a gene: 11. Germline values: CDR1 MGHRA, CDR2 YSYEKL. The CDR3 sequence is 17 residues long. The CDR3 region has the DNA TGCGCCAGCAGCCAGAATATAGCGGGCCCGGCCACAGATACGCAGTATTTT. Translating it yields CASSQNIAGPATDTQYF.

This chain joins TRBV4-1 and TRBJ1-2, with a possible D match to TRBD1 (6 bases). The ends were cut back, 2 bases at V and 2 bases at J, with 21 bases in the middle. The germline gives CDR1 MGHRA, CDR2 YSYEKL. This CDR3 region has 18 residues. CDR3 residues: CASSQPLLRSGTNYGYTF. CDR3 bases: TGCGCCAGCAGCCAACCTCTATTAAGATCCGGGACAAACTATGGCTACACCTTC.

V gene TRBV6-5 combines with J gene TRBJ1-5, with D possibly matching TRBD1 (6 bases). Germline values: CDR1 MNHEY, CDR2 SVGAGI. V gave up 5 bases and J gave up 3 bases, with 11 bases separating them. The CDR3 has 14 amino acids. This CDR3 reads CASSPGQLNQPQHF. The DNA of the CDR3 is TGTGCCAGCAGTCCTGGACAGCTCAATCAGCCCCAGCATTTT.

The DNA for the CDR3 is TGTGCCTGGAGTCCTTCAGGGATGATAGAGACCCAGTACTTC. Its protein product is CAWSPSGMIETQYF. This sequence joins TRBV30 and TRBJ2-5; a possible D gene is TRBD1 (5 bases). The CDR3 contains 14 residues. Germline V gene lookup returns CDR1 GTSNPN and CDR2 SVGIG (reference sequence). Between the trimmed V and J ends, which lost 2 bases and 4 bases, there was a span of 14 bases.